The 22 T cell receptor beta chains listed next were all sequenced from one sample in a study of Tregs in tolerant kidney transplant recipients. Profiling relied on immunoSEQ multiplex PCR, and the TCRdb table lists in-frame clones only, not all of them. This table holds around 48,000 clones. Material: CD4+ T cells from blood, obtained before the transplant. The receptors were sampled from a human donor who received a combined kidney and bone marrow transplant.

With respect to this clone: The DNA ends 3 residues before the CDR3 does, and the rest of the CDR3 is filled in from the germline J gene. The genes are TRBV13 and TRBJ2-1; 8 nucleotides line up with TRBD2. The ends lost 0 bases at V and 2 bases at J; junction bases unmatched: 3. CDR3 size: 16 residues. Germline-derived CDR1 and CDR2 are PRHDT and FYEKMQ (reference sequence). The DNA read from the CDR3 is TGTGCCAGCAGCTTAGGCCCGGGACTAGCCTACAATGAG. Its protein product is CASSLGPGLAYNE. The entire CDR3 protein reads CASSLGPGLAYNEQFF. Combining the CDR3 with reference TRBV13 and TRBJ2-1 gives the whole variable domain AAGVIQSPRHLIKEKRETATLKCYPIPRHDTVYWYQQGPGQDPQFLISFYEKMQSDKGSIPDRFSAQQFSDYHSELNMSSLELGDSALYFCASSLGPGLAYNEQFFGPGTRLTVL.

In the case of this clone: The CDR3 extends 3 residues past the end of the read, so its final part is completed from the germline J gene. The V gene is TRBV7-3, the J gene TRBJ2-5; D may be TRBD2 (5 bases). Germline CDR1 reads SGHTA; CDR2 reads FQGTGA. CDR3 length: 16 amino acids. Deletions cut 5 bases from V and 6 bases from J, with 22 bases between. Incomplete CDR3 DNA: TGTGCCAGCAGCCCACAACTCAAGGGCGGACTGCAGACC. Protein product: CASSPQLKGGLQT. The entire CDR3 is CASSPQLKGGLQTQYF.

Remarks on this clone: The read gets to within 3 residues of the CDR3 end, and the germline J gene fills in the rest. The V call is TRBV19, the J call TRBJ2-1; TRBD1 matches at 11 bases. This CDR3 region has 16 residues. Losses at the gene ends were 3 bases for V and 8 bases for J; bases not matched to a gene: 9. Germline lookup yields CDR1 LNHDA and CDR2 SQIVND (reference sequence). Partial CDR3 DNA: TGTGCCAGTAGTATTGGAGGGGACAGGGGGTATGATGAG. Protein sequence: CASSIGGDRGYDE. The whole CDR3 protein is CASSIGGDRGYDEQFF.

On this clone itself: The read is 3 residues too short to cover the CDR3 end, so that end is filled in from the germline J gene. The chain employs TRBV18 and TRBJ1-1; D unresolved. The V gene's germline CDR1 is KGHSH and CDR2 LQKENI. V was cut by 5 bases and J by 4 bases, with 14 bases left in between. The CDR3 consists of 14 residues. CDR3 sequence: CASSIEAGGTEAFF. The CDR3 DNA, read in part, is TGTGCCAGCTCAATAGAGGCGGGTGGCACTGAA.

For this clone: The read ends 3 residues shy of where the CDR3 ends; the end is completed using the germline J gene. V is TRBV5-1 and J is TRBJ1-6, with a possible D match to TRBD1 (6 bases). The germline V and J ends were trimmed by 3 bases and 7 bases, with 23 bases remaining between them. The CDR3 consists of 18 residues. Germline CDR1 is SGHRS and CDR2 is YFSETQ. The chain's CDR3 is CASSSEPGAALRNSPLHF. The sequenced CDR3 bases are TGCGCCAGCAGCTCCGAGCCAGGGGCTGCCCTTAGGAATTCACCC.

On this clone: The CDR3 is cut off 3 residues early in the read; its end comes from the germline J gene. The chain recombines TRBV2 with TRBJ2-7; 10 bases match TRBD1. This CDR3 has 14 residues. Unmatched junction bases numbered 6, after V lost 7 bases and J lost 3 bases. Germline V gene sequence: CDR1 SNHLY, CDR2 FYNNEI. The CDR3 loop reads CASTGQGGNYEQYF. The DNA read from the CDR3 is TGTGCCAGCACTGGACAGGGGGGTAACTACGAG. Looking up the rest from reference TRBV2 and TRBJ2-7 gives the full variable domain: EPEVTQTPSHQVTQMGQEVILRCVPISNHLYFYWYRQILGQKVEFLVSFYNNEISEKSEIFDDQFSVERPDGSNFTLKIRSTKLEDSAMYFCASTGQGGNYEQYFGPGTRLTVT.

Of note for this clone: From the germline J gene comes the end of the CDR3, since the read stops 3 residues before it. This chain links TRBV28 with TRBJ1-1; no reliable D call. Germline CDR1 and CDR2: MDHEN and SYDVKM. This CDR3 has 10 amino acids. CDR3 protein: CASSSTQAFF. The CDR3 bases that were read are TGTGCCAGCAGTTCCACCCAG.

With respect to this clone: The read ends 3 residues before the CDR3 terminus; that terminus is restored from the germline J gene. This chain uses TRBV20-1 with TRBJ2-3, with TRBD2 matching over 9 bases. CDR1 DFQATT and CDR2 SNEGSKA come from the germline V gene (reference sequence). V gave up 7 bases and J gave up 3 bases; unmatched junction bases: 8. The CDR3 totals 14 residues. The CDR3 loop reads CSVVSGRRTDTQYF. CDR3 bases read: TGCAGTGTGGTTAGCGGGAGAAGAACAGATACG.

On this clone: Coverage ceases 3 residues before the CDR3 finishes, and the germline J gene fills in the end. This rearrangement joins TRBV20-1 to TRBJ2-5; 7 nucleotides align to TRBD1. J lost 7 bases, V lost 2 bases, and 13 bases had no gene match. The CDR3 has 15 amino acids. Germline V gene data show CDR1 as DFQATT and CDR2 as SNEGSKA (reference sequence). CDR3 DNA, as far as it was read: TGCAGTGCTAGACCTGTGACAGGGATGGTAGGGACC. The encoded protein is CSARPVTGMVGT. The entire CDR3 protein is CSARPVTGMVGTQYF.

Details on this clone: The CDR3 end falls 3 residues outside the read, so it is completed with the germline J gene. The V call is TRBV7-6, the J call TRBJ2-1, with 8 bases lining up with TRBD2. This CDR3 spans 16 amino acids. Losses at the gene ends were 1 base for V and 4 bases for J; bases not matched to a gene: 6. In germline, CDR1 is SGHVS, CDR2 FNYEAQ. Incomplete CDR3 DNA: TGTGCCAGCAGCTTAGTCTCTGCGGGAGGATACAATGAG. It codes for CASSLVSAGGYNE. The entire CDR3 sequence reads CASSLVSAGGYNEQFF. Full variable domain (remainder filled in from reference TRBV7-6 and TRBJ2-1): GAGVSQSPRYKVTKRGQDVALRCDPISGHVSLYWYRQALGQGPEFLTYFNYEAQQDKSGLPNDRFSAERPEGSISTLTIQRTEQRDSAMYRCASSLVSAGGYNEQFFGPGTRLTVL.

On this clone: The read halts 3 residues ahead of the CDR3 end, with the missing end drawn from the germline J gene. The chain uses TRBV29-1 and TRBJ2-7, with D unclear. V shed 6 bases and J shed 3 bases, with 15 bases lying between them. CDR1 and CDR2 from the germline V gene are SQVTM and ANQGSEA. The CDR3 covers 13 residues. This CDR3 is CSVADSIGYEQYF. The part of the CDR3 DNA that was read is TGCAGCGTCGCGGATAGTATTGGCTACGAG.

For this clone: The CDR3 end falls 3 residues outside the read, so it is completed with the germline J gene. The J gene is TRBJ1-2, the V gene TRBV18, with D possibly TRBD1 on 5 matching bases. CDR1 KGHSH and CDR2 LQKENI come from the germline V gene. This CDR3 has 13 residues. This chain's CDR3 is CASSPLGGAGYTF. The DNA read from the CDR3 is TGTGCCAGCTCACCCCTAGGAGGGGCCGGC.

As concerns this clone: Read data end 3 residues before the CDR3 end; the end is taken from the germline J gene. The chain uses TRBV18 and TRBJ2-5, with TRBD1 matching 7 bases. Germline CDR1 and CDR2: KGHSH and LQKENI. The V gene end was trimmed by 9 bases and the J gene end by 2 bases; junction bases not matched to a gene: 6. CDR3 length: 13 residues. The CDR3 reads CASARGRQETQYF. The CDR3 DNA, read in part, is TGTGCCAGTGCAAGGGGGCGGCAAGAGACC.

Points on this clone: The CDR3 end lies 3 residues beyond the end of the read and is filled in from the germline J gene. The chain is built from TRBV2 and TRBJ2-1; the match to TRBD1 covers 9 bases. J lost 7 bases, V lost 3 bases, and 7 bases had no gene match. Germline CDR1 and CDR2: SNHLY and FYNNEI. The CDR3 contains 15 residues. CDR3 DNA (partial): TGTGCCAGCAGTGAGAGGACAGGGGCGCAAAATGAG. Translation gives CASSERTGAQNE. The entire CDR3 is CASSERTGAQNEQFF.

For this clone: The read is 3 residues too short to cover the CDR3 end, so that end is filled in from the germline J gene. The rearrangement joins TRBV20-1 to TRBJ2-7; D perhaps matches TRBD1 (5 bases). CDR1 and CDR2 from the germline V gene are DFQATT and SNEGSKA (reference sequence). This CDR3 is built from 14 residues. V lost 0 bases to trimming and J lost 5 bases, with 14 bases between them. Incomplete CDR3 DNA: TGCAGTGCTAGAGATCGAAGGCAGGGCCACGAG. Amino acid sequence: CSARDRRQGHE. The entire CDR3 reads CSARDRRQGHEQYF.

Concerning this clone: From the germline J gene comes the end of the CDR3, since the read stops 3 residues before it. This chain connects TRBV7-8 to TRBJ2-3; D may be TRBD1 (6 bases). Deletions cut 1 base from V and 2 bases from J, with 7 bases between. The CDR3 has 14 residues. CDR1 and CDR2 (germline): SGHVS, FQNEAQ. This chain's CDR3 is CASSLDRVTDTQYF. CDR3 DNA, as far as it was read: TGTGCCAGCAGCTTAGACAGGGTCACAGATACG.

A note on this clone: With the read ending 3 residues before the CDR3 end, the germline J gene is used to fill in that end. The sample carries other DNA sequences with the same CDR3. The chain links TRBV19 to TRBJ2-1; D might be TRBD1 (6 bases). V was cut by 1 base and J by 4 bases, with 17 bases left in between. CDR1 LNHDA and CDR2 SQIVND come from the germline V gene (reference sequence). CDR3 length: 17 residues. Here the CDR3 reads CASSIASRGGGYNEQFF. CDR3 bases read: TGTGCCAGTAGTATAGCGAGCAGGGGCGGCGGGTACAATGAG.

Notes on this clone: The read terminates 3 residues ahead of where the CDR3 ends, so the germline J gene completes it. The V gene is TRBV20-1, the J gene TRBJ2-3; D is possibly TRBD2 (6 bases). Germline V lookup: CDR1 DFQATT, CDR2 SNEGSKA (reference sequence). With 0 bases removed from V and 0 bases from J, the gap between germline ends came to 16 bases. The length of the CDR3 is 17 residues. The CDR3 sequence: CSARDRTSSPSTDTQYF. The sequenced part of the CDR3 DNA is TGCAGTGCTAGAGATCGCACTAGCAGCCCTAGCACAGATACG.

A word on this clone: The CDR3 end falls 3 residues outside the read, so it is completed with the germline J gene. The chain employs TRBV2 and TRBJ1-1; perhaps TRBD1 as D (6 bases). V lost 6 bases and J lost 3, with 14 bases in between. The CDR3 has 14 residues. Germline CDR1 and CDR2: SNHLY and FYNNEI. The sequenced CDR3 bases are TGTGCCAGCAGCTTCAGGGGACGGGACACTGAA. It yields the protein CASSFRGRDTE. The whole CDR3 region reads CASSFRGRDTEAFF.

In the case of this clone: The DNA ends 3 residues before the CDR3 does, and the rest of the CDR3 is filled in from the germline J gene. The J gene is TRBJ2-2, the V gene TRBV19; the D gene is possibly TRBD1 (6 bases). The germline gives CDR1 LNHDA, CDR2 SQIVND (reference sequence). V was shortened by 6 bases and J by 0 bases, with 17 bases between the two germline ends. This CDR3 has 17 residues. The CDR3 loop is CASRTDRSSPNTGELFF. The CDR3 DNA, read in part, is TGTGCCAGTAGGACGGACAGATCCTCCCCGAACACCGGGGAG.

As for this clone: The CDR3 is cut off 3 residues early in the read; its end comes from the germline J gene. This rearrangement joins TRBV7-2 to TRBJ1-6; 9 bases match TRBD1. Germline CDR1 reads SGHTA; CDR2 reads FQGNSA. V shed 5 bases, J shed 9 bases, and the junction held 8 bases outside the gene matches. The CDR3 extends over 15 amino acids. The covered CDR3 bases are TGTGCCAGCAGCCTTCTAACAGGGGGCGGTTCACCC. Protein product: CASSLLTGGGSP. The entire CDR3 is CASSLLTGGGSPLHF.

Note on this clone: The read ends 3 residues shy of where the CDR3 ends; the end is completed using the germline J gene. The chain employs TRBV10-3 and TRBJ2-6; 9 nucleotides agree with TRBD1. Germline V gene data show CDR1 as ENHRY and CDR2 as SYGVKD. V lost 8 bases and J lost 0; bases outside the gene matches: 11. This CDR3 spans 18 amino acids. CDR3 DNA (partial): TGTGCCATCGCTGCGACCGGGACAGGGATCTCTGGGGCCAACGTC. This encodes CAIAATGTGISGANV. The whole CDR3 protein reads CAIAATGTGISGANVLTF.